This passage covers 28 T cell receptor beta chains from one sample sequenced in a study of blood T cell repertoires in COVID-19. Profiled with immunoSEQ multiplex PCR; TCRdb holds only in-frame clones, not every one. The table lists some 150,000 clones, around four fifths of them singletons. Source material: peripheral blood. The receptors originated from a woman between 40 and 50 years old with active or convalescent COVID-19.

This sequence joins TRBV12-3 or TRBV12-4 and TRBJ2-1, with D perhaps matching TRBD1 (6 bases). The CDR3 loop spans 13 amino acids. V lost 6 bases, J lost 2 bases, and 8 bases lay in between. The CDR3 nucleotides read TGTGCCAGCAGGCGACAGGCCTACAATGAGCAGTTCTTC. Translating it yields CASRRQAYNEQFF.

The genes are TRBV7-9 and TRBJ2-5; 10 bases match TRBD2. Trimming removed 5 bases from V and 4 bases from J; junction bases left unmatched: 7. CDR3 size: 15 residues. CDR1 is SEHNR, CDR2 FQNEAQ, per germline (reference sequence). The CDR3 bases are TGTGCCAGCAGCCTACTAATAGCGGGGGGAGAGACCCAGTACTTC. Protein sequence: CASSLLIAGGETQYF.

The chain uses TRBV2 and TRBJ2-1, with TRBD2 identical over 9 bases. Per germline, CDR1 SNHLY and CDR2 FYNNEI. The CDR3 extends over 15 amino acids. With 7 bases clipped from V and 2 bases from J, the junction kept 6 bases outside the gene matches. The chain's CDR3 is CASTLSGSAYNEQFF. CDR3 coding DNA: TGTGCCAGCACCCTTAGCGGGAGTGCCTACAATGAGCAGTTCTTC.

V usage is TRBV29-1 and J usage is TRBJ2-3; no reliable D call. V was clipped by 6 bases and J by 2 bases, with 18 bases between them. This CDR3 region has 15 residues. Germline V gives CDR1 SQVTM, CDR2 ANQGSEA. This CDR3 is CSVRAARWVTDTQYF. CDR3 nucleotides: TGCAGCGTACGCGCGGCGCGTTGGGTCACAGATACGCAGTATTTT.

This clone was seen only once. The J gene is TRBJ1-5, the V gene TRBV14; 10 nucleotides match TRBD1. Germline V gives CDR1 SGHDN, CDR2 FVKESK. This CDR3 has 21 residues. With V trimmed by 3 bases and J by 0 bases, 17 bases remained unmatched. The CDR3 protein is CASSHHRPRDRGADSNQPQHF. The CDR3 DNA is TGTGCCAGCAGCCACCACAGACCACGGGACAGGGGAGCCGATAGCAATCAGCCCCAGCATTTT.

The rearrangement joins TRBV2 to TRBJ1-5; D remains ambiguous. Looked up from germline, CDR1 is SNHLY and CDR2 is FYNNEI. This CDR3 has 13 amino acids. Trimming removed 2 bases from V and 6 bases from J, with 8 bases in between. CDR3 DNA: TGTGCCAGCAGTGAACAACCGGGTCAGCCCCAGCATTTT. Amino acids: CASSEQPGQPQHF.

This rearrangement joins TRBV12-3 or TRBV12-4 to TRBJ2-3; D unclear. The CDR3 consists of 12 residues. V was pared by 5 bases and J by 6 bases, with 9 bases between. The CDR3 is CASSRLRDTQYF. CDR3 sequence (DNA): TGTGCCAGCAGTCGACTCCGGGATACGCAGTATTTT.

V gene TRBV5-5 combines with J gene TRBJ1-2; 9 bases are shared with TRBD1. The CDR3 runs 19 residues. The ends lost 0 bases at V and 1 base at J; junction bases unmatched: 13. Per germline, CDR1 SGHKS and CDR2 YYEKEE (reference sequence). Here the CDR3 reads CASSLVLGQGGSFNYGYTF. As DNA, the CDR3 is TGTGCCAGCAGCTTGGTATTGGGACAGGGAGGAAGTTTTAACTATGGCTACACCTTC.

This rearrangement joins TRBV5-4 to TRBJ2-3, with TRBD2 identical over 7 bases. CDR1 is SGHNT, CDR2 YYREEE, per germline (reference sequence). The junction had 13 bases not matched to a gene; V was cut back by 4 bases and J by 5 bases. CDR3 length: 16 amino acids. The CDR3 region is CASSLRASGGLDTQYF. CDR3 in DNA: TGTGCCAGCAGCCTCCGGGCTAGCGGTGGGCTAGATACGCAGTATTTT.

This chain connects TRBV27 to TRBJ1-6; D uncertain. The CDR3 has 15 amino acids. The germline V gene encodes CDR1 MNHEY and CDR2 SMNVEV (reference sequence). Trimming removed 5 bases from V and 0 bases from J, with 8 bases in between. CDR3 sequence: CASSAQSSYNSPLHF. CDR3 DNA sequence: TGTGCCAGCAGTGCACAGAGCTCCTATAATTCACCCCTCCACTTT.

This chain uses TRBV11-2 with TRBJ1-2, with 7 bases lining up with TRBD1. The V gene end was trimmed by 0 bases and the J gene end by 4 bases; junction bases not matched to a gene: 5. The CDR3 has 15 amino acids. Germline V lookup: CDR1 SGHAT, CDR2 FQNNGV. The chain's CDR3 is CASSLDQRGPYGYTF. For the CDR3, the DNA is TGTGCCAGCAGCTTAGATCAAAGGGGGCCCTATGGCTACACCTTC.

This chain uses TRBV9 with TRBJ1-2, with TRBD1 identical over 8 bases. V lost 0 bases and J lost 4; bases outside the gene matches: 5. The germline gives CDR1 SGDLS, CDR2 YYNGEE. The CDR3 spans 15 residues. In DNA, the CDR3 is TGTGCCAGCAGCGTAGGACGAACAGGGGGCTATGGCTACACCTTC. It codes for CASSVGRTGGYGYTF.

The table lists this clone with a count of one. The V and J genes are TRBV4-2 and TRBJ2-5; 8 bases are a match to TRBD2. This CDR3 is built from 16 residues. Trimming at V came to 1 base and at J to 5 bases, leaving 9 bases not matched to a gene. From germline, CDR1 is LGHNA and CDR2 YNFKEQ. The CDR3 is CASSQGTSRVGETQYF. CDR3 nucleotide sequence: TGTGCCAGCAGCCAAGGGACTAGCCGGGTCGGGGAGACCCAGTACTTC.

The genes are TRBV19 and TRBJ2-7; the match to TRBD1 covers 7 bases. CDR1 is LNHDA, CDR2 SQIVND, per germline (reference sequence). This CDR3 has 16 residues. Losses at the gene ends were 7 bases for V and 5 bases for J; bases not matched to a gene: 17. CDR3 in amino acids: CASTQPPGGVDDEQYF. CDR3 in DNA: TGTGCCAGTACTCAACCCCCAGGGGGAGTGGACGACGAGCAGTACTTC. Filled out from reference TRBV19 and TRBJ2-7, the complete variable domain reads DGGITQSPKYLFRKEGQNVTLSCEQNLNHDAMYWYRQDPGQGLRLIYYSQIVNDFQKGDIAEGYSVSREKKESFPLTVTSAQKNPTAFYLCASTQPPGGVDDEQYFGPGTRLTVT.

The rearrangement joins TRBV13 to TRBJ2-2; 13 nucleotides align to TRBD2. This CDR3 is built from 15 residues. The trim removed 6 bases at V and 6 bases at J, leaving 4 bases unmatched. Germline CDR1 is PRHDT and CDR2 is FYEKMQ (reference sequence). The CDR3 DNA reads TGTGCCAGCAGTCCGACTAGCGGGAGGTCCGGGGAGCTGTTTTTT. Translated: CASSPTSGRSGELFF.

This clone was recorded only once. This chain connects TRBV24-1 to TRBJ1-5; D is unresolved. The CDR3 has 14 residues. The V gene lost 3 bases and the J gene lost 2 bases, with 7 bases spanning the gap. CDR1 and CDR2 from the germline V gene are KGHDR and SFDVKD. The CDR3 DNA is TGTGCCACCAGTGATATGAGGGGCAATCAGCCCCAGCATTTT. Translation: CATSDMRGNQPQHF.

The gene calls are TRBV4-3 and TRBJ2-7; TRBD1 agrees at 8 bases. The CDR3 consists of 14 residues. CDR1 and CDR2 (germline): LGHNA, YSLEER. V lost 3 bases, J lost 5 bases, and 6 bases stayed unmatched. DNA of the CDR3: TGCGCCAGCAGCCACCGCAGGGGGCGTAACGAGCAGTACTTC. It specifies CASSHRRGRNEQYF.

The chain uses TRBV15 and TRBJ2-7; 7 bases are a match to TRBD1. This CDR3 is built from 15 residues. J gave up 0 bases and V 1 base, and 3 bases lay outside the gene matches. Germline assignment: CDR1 LNHNV and CDR2 YYDKDF (reference sequence). The CDR3 DNA is TGTGCCACCAGCAGAGGACAGGGATACTCCTACGAGCAGTACTTC. Translated: CATSRGQGYSYEQYF.

The gene calls are TRBV28 and TRBJ1-2, with TRBD1 as a possible D gene (5 bases). This CDR3 region has 13 residues. V gave up 8 bases and J gave up 4 bases, with 14 bases separating them. CDR1 is MDHEN and CDR2 is SYDVKM in the germline V gene. In DNA, the CDR3 is TGTGCCAGCGGGGCAGGGACTTCCTATGGCTACACCTTC. Translation gives CASGAGTSYGYTF.

The chain recombines TRBV5-8 with TRBJ1-3; 10 bases map to TRBD1. J lost 1 base, V lost 2 bases, and 6 bases had no gene match. This CDR3 is 17 amino acids long. CDR1 and CDR2 (germline): SGHTS, YDEGEE. The CDR3 nucleotides are TGTGCCAGCAGCTTAAGACAGGGGGCCTTTTCTGGAAACACCATATATTTT. Its translation: CASSLRQGAFSGNTIYF.

The V gene is TRBV9, the J gene TRBJ2-1; TRBD1 aligns across 8 bases. Germline CDR1 and CDR2: SGDLS and YYNGEE. This CDR3 contains 13 residues. J gave up 8 bases and V 2 bases, and 3 bases lay outside the gene matches. For the CDR3, the DNA is TGTGCCAGCAGCGTCCCAGGGGGCCATGAGCAGTTCTTC. It translates to CASSVPGGHEQFF.

This clone is a singleton in its sample. The V and J genes are TRBV7-2 and TRBJ1-1; D is ambiguous. The CDR3 has 13 amino acids. Trimming removed 7 bases at V and 4 bases at J, with 13 bases between. Looked up from germline, CDR1 is SGHTA and CDR2 is FQGNSA. The CDR3 DNA reads as TGTGCCAGCAACACGCCGGGGTTCACTGAAGCTTTCTTT. Protein product: CASNTPGFTEAFF.

This clone was detected many times. The genes are TRBV5-1 and TRBJ2-7; unclear D gene. The germline V gene has CDR1 SGHRS and CDR2 YFSETQ. The CDR3 is 14 amino acids. V was cut by 4 bases and J by 0 bases, with 11 bases left in between. CDR3 residues: CASSVGFSSYEQYF. DNA of the CDR3: TGCGCCAGCAGCGTCGGGTTCTCCTCCTACGAGCAGTACTTC.

In this sample, this clone turned up once. The chain recombines TRBV5-6 with TRBJ1-6, with 8 bases lining up with TRBD1. V gave up 3 bases and J gave up 8 bases; unmatched junction bases: 7. Germline-derived CDR1 and CDR2 are SGHDT and YYEEEE. The CDR3 runs 15 residues. CDR3 residues: CASSSGGAGYSPLHF. The CDR3 DNA follows: TGTGCCAGCAGCTCAGGGGGCGCTGGGTATTCACCCCTCCACTTT.

The table lists this clone with a few counts. The chain links TRBV11-2 to TRBJ1-2, with 7 bases fitting TRBD1. This CDR3 is 11 amino acids long. Germline loops: CDR1 SGHAT, CDR2 FQNNGV. Unmatched junction bases numbered 5, after V lost 5 bases and J lost 11 bases. The CDR3 loop reads CASSQQGIYTF. CDR3 sequence (DNA): TGTGCCAGCAGCCAACAGGGGATATACACCTTC.

The rearrangement uses TRBV18 and TRBJ1-1; TRBD1 is a possible D gene (6 bases). There are 16 residues in the CDR3. V dropped 4 bases and J dropped 2 bases, with 17 bases sitting between them. Germline loops: CDR1 KGHSH, CDR2 LQKENI. For the CDR3, the DNA is TGTGCCAGCTCACAGCAACGGACAGACGTCAACACTGAAGCTTTCTTT. Its protein product is CASSQQRTDVNTEAFF.

The chain links TRBV28 to TRBJ2-7, with D possibly TRBD2 on 5 matching bases. CDR3 size: 16 residues. The germline CDR1 and CDR2 sequences are MDHEN and SYDVKM. V was clipped by 5 bases and J by 5 bases, with 22 bases between them. The CDR3 DNA sequence: TGTGCCAGCAGTCCAGACATCGCTAGGCGGCGGGACGAGCAGTACTTC. This sequence encodes CASSPDIARRRDEQYF.

This chain connects TRBV28 to TRBJ1-5, with D perhaps matching TRBD1 (6 bases). Germline values: CDR1 MDHEN, CDR2 SYDVKM. V was clipped by 2 bases and J by 3 bases, with 23 bases between them. The CDR3 has 19 amino acids. CDR3 bases: TGTGCCAGCAGTTTACCAACAGGGCGGTCCGCCCGAATCAATCAGCCCCAGCATTTT. Encoded protein: CASSLPTGRSARINQPQHF.